The TCR beta chain under discussion was sequenced for a study of blood T cell repertoires in COVID-19. At the level of the study: In each case, the material was cDNA or gDNA derived from T cells, B-cell-depleted T cells, or PBMCs.

Sequencing was performed with immunoSEQ multiplex PCR; in TCRdb, only in-frame clones are kept and a portion is missing. Here the sample spans approximately 70,000 clones, under 90% being singletons. V gave up 0 bases and J gave up 3 bases, with 14 bases separating them. Germline V gives CDR1 SGHRS, CDR2 YFSETQ. The CDR3 contains 16 residues. The specimen was peripheral blood. The chain links TRBV5-1 to TRBJ2-3; D call uncertain. This receptor was obtained from a man between 65 and 85 years old who had recovered from COVID-19. CDR3 protein: CASSLEAGPVTDTQYF. The CDR3 coding sequence is TGCGCCAGCAGCTTGGAAGCAGGCCCGGTTACAGATACGCAGTATTTT.